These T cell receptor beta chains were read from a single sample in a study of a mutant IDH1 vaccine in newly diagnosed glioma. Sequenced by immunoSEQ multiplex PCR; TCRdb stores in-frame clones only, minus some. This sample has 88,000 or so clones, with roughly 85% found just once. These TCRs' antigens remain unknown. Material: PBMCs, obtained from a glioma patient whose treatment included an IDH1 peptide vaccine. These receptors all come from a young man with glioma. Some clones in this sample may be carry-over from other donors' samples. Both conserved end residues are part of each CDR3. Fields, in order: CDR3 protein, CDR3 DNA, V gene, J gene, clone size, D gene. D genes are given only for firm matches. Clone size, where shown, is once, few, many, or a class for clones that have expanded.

CASSPRSRADTQYF	TGTGCCAGTAGTCCAAGGTCCCGCGCAGATACGCAGTATTTT	TRBV19	TRBJ2-3	NA	NA
CASSLIMSAGAGEKLFF	TGTGCCAGCAGCCTAATTATGTCGGCGGGGGCCGGTGAAAAACTGTTTTTT	TRBV7-9	TRBJ1-4	NA	NA
CASSPHKQGKPYEQYF	TGTGCCAGCAGCCCTCATAAACAGGGTAAACCCTACGAGCAGTACTTC	TRBV7-6	TRBJ2-7	NA	NA
CASSLQLGTSGDEQFF	TGCGCCAGCAGCTTGCAACTAGGGACTAGCGGGGATGAGCAGTTCTTC	TRBV5-1	TRBJ2-1	NA	TRBD2
CASSRRLAGGEQYF	TGTGCCAGCAGTCGAAGGCTAGCGGGAGGCGAGCAGTACTTC	TRBV28	TRBJ2-7	NA	TRBD2
CASSLWGYNEQFF	TGTGCCAGCAGTTTATGGGGGTACAATGAGCAGTTCTTC	TRBV27	TRBJ2-1	NA	NA
CASSLEERPPAKNIQYF	TGTGCCAGCAGCTTGGAGGAGCGGCCCCCGGCCAAAAACATTCAGTACTTC	TRBV5-6	TRBJ2-4	few	NA
CASSYVPRGDNEQFF	TGTGCCAGCAGTTATGTCCCGCGGGGGGACAATGAGCAGTTCTTC	TRBV6-5	TRBJ2-1	NA	TRBD2
CASSLGLAGATNRETQYF	TGTGCCAGCAGCTTAGGACTAGCGGGGGCTACTAACCGAGAGACCCAGTACTTC	TRBV7-6	TRBJ2-5	NA	TRBD2
CASSPPTCEQYF	TGTGCCAGCAGCCCCCCCACCTGCGAGCAGTACTTC	TRBV7-8	TRBJ2-7	NA	NA
CASSGTRQFF	TGTGCCAGCAGCGGGACACGGCAGTTCTTC	TRBV9	TRBJ2-1	NA	NA
CASSLAGVGMDEQYF	TGCGCCAGCAGCTTGGCCGGGGTAGGGATGGACGAGCAGTACTTC	TRBV5-1	TRBJ2-7	NA	NA
CASSLEGGWETQYF	TGTGCCAGCAGCTTAGAAGGGGGCTGGGAGACCCAGTACTTC	TRBV7-3	TRBJ2-5	NA	TRBD1
CASSARTGLNTEAFF	TGTGCCAGCAGCGCCCGGACAGGGCTAAACACTGAAGCTTTCTTT	TRBV7-9	TRBJ1-1	NA	TRBD1
CASSQGSEAFF	TGCGCCAGCAGCCAAGGGTCTGAAGCTTTCTTT	TRBV4-1	TRBJ1-1	NA	NA
CATGLSGGTDTQYF	TGTGCCACAGGGCTCAGCGGGGGCACAGATACGCAGTATTTT	TRBV2	TRBJ2-3	NA	TRBD2
CASSGPATKRADTQYF	TGCGCCAGCAGCGGACCGGCTACTAAACGGGCAGATACGCAGTATTTT	TRBV5-1	TRBJ2-3	NA	NA
CAWRKGQAGANVLTF	TGTGCCTGGAGGAAGGGACAGGCTGGGGCCAACGTCCTGACTTTC	TRBV30	TRBJ2-6	NA	TRBD1
CASSAWLDRYNEQFF	TGTGCCAGCAGCGCGTGGCTGGACAGGTACAATGAGCAGTTCTTC	TRBV9	TRBJ2-1	few	TRBD1
CAWTVVKSNTGELFF	TGTGCCTGGACAGTAGTCAAATCGAACACCGGGGAGCTGTTTTTT	TRBV30	TRBJ2-2	few	NA
CASSTNSGNEQFF	TGTGCCAGTTCAACGAACAGCGGGAATGAGCAGTTCTTC	TRBV19	TRBJ2-1	NA	NA
CSVLAGGPGETQYF	TGCAGCGTTCTCGCGGGGGGGCCGGGGGAGACCCAGTACTTC	TRBV29-1	TRBJ2-5	NA	TRBD2
CSVWNAFATDTQYF	TGCAGCGTTTGGAACGCCTTCGCCACAGATACGCAGTATTTT	TRBV29-1	TRBJ2-3	NA	NA
CASSLNRVLQETQYF	TGTGCCAGCAGCTTAAACAGGGTCCTCCAAGAGACCCAGTACTTC	TRBV7-2	TRBJ2-5	NA	NA
CATSDRISNQPQHF	TGTGCCACCTCGGACAGGATTAGCAATCAGCCCCAGCATTTT	TRBV11-2	TRBJ1-5	NA	TRBD1
CASSRVTYNEQFF	TGTGCCAGTAGTAGGGTGACCTACAATGAGCAGTTCTTC	TRBV19	TRBJ2-1	NA	NA
CASSPGRANYGYTF	TGTGCCAGCAGCCCGGGGAGGGCCAACTATGGCTACACCTTC	TRBV5-4	TRBJ1-2	NA	NA
CASSRENTGELFF	TGTGCCAGCAGCCGTGAGAACACCGGGGAGCTGTTTTTT	TRBV7-2	TRBJ2-2	NA	NA
CASSFSTGITDTQYF	TGTGCCAGCAGTTTTTCTACTGGAATCACAGATACGCAGTATTTT	TRBV7-9	TRBJ2-3	once	NA
CAWSRVVEMGELFF	TGTGCCTGGAGCAGGGTTGTTGAAATGGGGGAGCTGTTTTTT	TRBV30	TRBJ2-2	NA	NA
CASSQESFNSPLHF	TGCGCCAGCAGCCAAGAGTCGTTTAATTCACCCCTCCACTTT	TRBV4-3	TRBJ1-6	NA	NA
CASSLPQTGEAKNIQYF	TGCGCCAGCAGCTTACCACAGACAGGGGAAGCCAAAAACATTCAGTACTTC	TRBV5-1	TRBJ2-4	NA	TRBD1
CASSFDTYEQYF	TGTGCCAGCTCCTTCGACACATACGAGCAGTACTTC	TRBV18	TRBJ2-7	NA	NA
CASSPQSKIFSGNTIYF	TGTGCCAGCAGCCCCCAAAGTAAGATTTTCTCTGGAAACACCATATATTTT	TRBV5-5	TRBJ1-3	NA	NA
CASSFGTGGYSGNTIYF	TGTGCCAGCAGCTTTGGGACAGGGGGCTACTCTGGAAACACCATATATTTT	TRBV11-2	TRBJ1-3	NA	TRBD1
CASSPPGQGARTEAFF	TGTGCCAGTAGCCCCCCGGGACAGGGGGCCAGGACTGAAGCTTTCTTT	TRBV19	TRBJ1-1	NA	TRBD1
CASSPGLKNIQYF	TGTGCCAGCAGTCCGGGGCTAAAAAACATTCAGTACTTC	TRBV2	TRBJ2-4	NA	NA
CASSPDTGNTIYF	TGTGCCAGCAGTCCGGACACCGGAAACACCATATATTTT	TRBV2	TRBJ1-3	NA	NA